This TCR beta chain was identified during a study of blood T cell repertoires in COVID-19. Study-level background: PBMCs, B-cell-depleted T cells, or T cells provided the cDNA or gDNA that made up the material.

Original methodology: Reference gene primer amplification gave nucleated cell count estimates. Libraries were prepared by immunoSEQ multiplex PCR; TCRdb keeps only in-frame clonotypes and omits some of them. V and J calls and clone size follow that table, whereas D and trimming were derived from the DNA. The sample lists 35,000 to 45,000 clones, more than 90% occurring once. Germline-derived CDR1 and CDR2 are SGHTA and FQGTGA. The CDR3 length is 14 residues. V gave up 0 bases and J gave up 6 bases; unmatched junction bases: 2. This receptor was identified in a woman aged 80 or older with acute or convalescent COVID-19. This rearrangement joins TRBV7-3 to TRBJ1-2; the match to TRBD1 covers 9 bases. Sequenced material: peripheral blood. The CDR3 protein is CASSLTRQGDGYTF. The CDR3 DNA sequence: TGTGCCAGCAGCTTAACCAGACAGGGGGATGGCTACACCTTC.